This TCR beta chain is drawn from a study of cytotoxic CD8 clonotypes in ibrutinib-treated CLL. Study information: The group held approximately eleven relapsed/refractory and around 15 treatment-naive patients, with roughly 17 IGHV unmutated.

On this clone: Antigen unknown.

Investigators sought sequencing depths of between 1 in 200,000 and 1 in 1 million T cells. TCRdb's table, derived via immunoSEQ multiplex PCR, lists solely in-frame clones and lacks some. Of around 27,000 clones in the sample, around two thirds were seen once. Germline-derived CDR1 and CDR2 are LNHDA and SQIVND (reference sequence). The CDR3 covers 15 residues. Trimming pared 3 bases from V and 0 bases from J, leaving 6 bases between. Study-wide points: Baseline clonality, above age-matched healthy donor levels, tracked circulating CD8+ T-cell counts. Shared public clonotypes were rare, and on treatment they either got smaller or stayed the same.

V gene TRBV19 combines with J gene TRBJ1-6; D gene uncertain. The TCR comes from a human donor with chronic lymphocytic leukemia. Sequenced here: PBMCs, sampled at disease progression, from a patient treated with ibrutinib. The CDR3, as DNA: TGTGCCAGTAGTATTAAGCGCTCCTATAATTCACCCCTCCACTTT. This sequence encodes CASSIKRSYNSPLHF.